Presented here are 5 T cell receptor beta chains from one specimen sequenced in a study of T-cell reconstitution after alpha-beta-depleted transplantation in children. Preparation of the TCRbeta library involved a method that used unique molecular identifiers. TCRdb processed the PCR reads anew with MiXCR; each CDR3 protein has one entry. The top ten clones hold 0.85% to 1.3% of a sample with 640,000 or so distinct CDR3 sequences, about 15% of them seen once. The sample was PBMCs from the stem cell graft donor, taken from the stem cell graft. The source is a human donor who donated a stem cell graft to a child with acute myeloid leukemia.

The chain combines TRBV28 with TRBJ2-2; D unclear. The CDR3 has 13 residues. CDR1 is MDHEN and CDR2 is SYDVKM in the germline V gene. V was shortened by 3 bases and J by 6 bases, with 8 bases between the two germline ends. The chain's CDR3 is CASSLDVPGELFF. Here the CDR3 DNA reads TGTGCCAGCAGTTTGGATGTCCCCGGGGAGCTGTTTTTT.

CDR3 sequence: CASSRDGKQYF. As DNA, the CDR3 is TGTGCCAGCAGTCGCGACGGGAAGCAGTACTTC. The chain links TRBV28 to TRBJ2-7; D perhaps matches TRBD2 (5 bases). Germline V gene lookup returns CDR1 MDHEN and CDR2 SYDVKM. The CDR3 runs 11 residues. Trimming removed 5 bases at V and 8 bases at J, with 10 bases between.

This clonotype was observed at least ten times. The chain links TRBV7-2 to TRBJ1-3; TRBD1 might be the D (5 bases). The germline V gene encodes CDR1 SGHTA and CDR2 FQGNSA. Trimming left V 4 bases short and J 0 bases short, with 16 bases between. CDR3 length: 17 residues. Written as DNA, the CDR3 is TGTGCCAGCAGCTCCACTGGGGCCGACCCCTCTGGAAACACCATATATTTT. It translates to CASSSTGADPSGNTIYF.

This clonotype was seen repeatedly, ten times or more. This chain uses TRBV20-1 with TRBJ1-2; tentative D call: TRBD1 (5 bases). Germline V gene lookup returns CDR1 DFQATT and CDR2 SNEGSKA (reference sequence). This CDR3 has 11 residues. V lost 6 bases and J lost 14, with 19 bases in between. The CDR3 spells CSAQLGAGLTF. CDR3 in DNA: TGCAGTGCCCAGTTGGGAGCAGGGCTAACCTTC.

This clonotype came up many times. The chain uses TRBV4-2 and TRBJ2-1; 8 bases are a match to TRBD1. With V trimmed by 2 bases and J by 5 bases, 11 bases remained unmatched. CDR3 length: 17 amino acids. Germline CDR1 LGHNA, CDR2 YNFKEQ. The CDR3 loop reads CASSQPLPGQGNNEQFF. CDR3 in DNA: TGTGCCAGCAGCCAACCCCTCCCAGGACAGGGAAACAATGAGCAGTTCTTC.